This T cell receptor (beta chain) was sequenced for a study of T cell repertoires in cytomegalovirus infection. Study-level background: Matching HLA type and CMV infection were both indicated by public TCR beta signatures. Whole-study results and caveats: CMV-specific TCR beta clonotypes restricted by HLA-C dominated the ex vivo response.

V lost 5 bases and J lost 1, with 8 bases in between. Looked up from germline, CDR1 is MNHEY and CDR2 is SVGAGI. The CDR3 sequence is 14 residues long. As to this clonotype: Its antigen is undetermined.

TCRdb reprocessed the reads via MiXCR and lists one record per CDR3 protein. The top ten clones hold 12% to 15% of a sample with around 450,000 distinct CDR3 sequences, approximately 33% of them seen once. The receptor's source is a human donor in good health (CMV status not recorded). Some clones in this sample may be carry-over from other donors' samples. The chain uses TRBV6-5 and TRBJ2-2; a possible D gene is TRBD1 (5 bases). The sequenced material came from PBMCs. CDR3 sequence reads: CASSGHRNTGELFF. Here the CDR3 DNA reads TGTGCCAGCAGTGGACACCGGAACACCGGGGAGCTGTTTTTT.